This T cell receptor (beta chain) was sequenced in a study of shared clonotypes between healthy human individuals. Trimming took off 1 base at V and 13 bases at J, with 16 bases between the two ends. Germline CDR1 is MDHEN and CDR2 is SYDVKM. The CDR3 runs to 13 residues. Libraries were prepared by immunoSEQ multiplex PCR; TCRdb keeps only in-frame clonotypes and omits some of them. The table lists 2 million to 3 million clones, 93% of them singletons. General study results and limits: Lower generation probabilities were found for non-shared clonotypes than for those shared by all four donors. Naive subsets usually exceeded memory subsets in estimated richness.

This clone showed up just a few times. Antigen unknown. The V and J genes are TRBV28 and TRBJ1-2, with a weak D call TRBD1 (5 bases). This clonotype was obtained from a young man in good health. Some clones in this sample may be carry-over from other donors' samples. The sequencing sample was made of naive CD4+ T cells from PBMCs. The sample's subset: CD45RA+ positively selected. The CDR3 nucleotides read TGTGCCAGCAGTTTATTGACAGACCAGGGAGGCACCTTC. Translation gives CASSLLTDQGGTF.